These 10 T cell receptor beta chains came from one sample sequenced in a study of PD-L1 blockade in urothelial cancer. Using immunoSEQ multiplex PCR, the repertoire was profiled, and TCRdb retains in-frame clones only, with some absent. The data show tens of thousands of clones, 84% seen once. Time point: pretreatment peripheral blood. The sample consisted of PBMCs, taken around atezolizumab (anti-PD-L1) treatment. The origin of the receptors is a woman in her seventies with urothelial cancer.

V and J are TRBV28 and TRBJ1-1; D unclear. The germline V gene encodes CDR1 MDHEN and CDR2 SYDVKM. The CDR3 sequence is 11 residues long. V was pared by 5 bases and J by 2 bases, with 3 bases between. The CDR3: CASSINTEAFF. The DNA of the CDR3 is TGTGCCAGCAGTATAAACACTGAAGCTTTCTTT.

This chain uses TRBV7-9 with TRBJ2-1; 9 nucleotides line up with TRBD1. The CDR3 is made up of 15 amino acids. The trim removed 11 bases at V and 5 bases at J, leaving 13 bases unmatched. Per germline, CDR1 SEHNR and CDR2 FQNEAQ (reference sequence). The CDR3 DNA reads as TGTGCCCTGACCCAGGGACAGGGTATCCACAATGAGCAGTTCTTC. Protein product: CALTQGQGIHNEQFF.

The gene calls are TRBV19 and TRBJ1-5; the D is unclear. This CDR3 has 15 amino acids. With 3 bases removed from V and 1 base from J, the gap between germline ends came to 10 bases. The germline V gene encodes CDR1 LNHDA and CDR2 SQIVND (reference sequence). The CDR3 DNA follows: TGTGCCAGTAGTATCGTCAGATCAAGCAATCAGCCCCAGCATTTT. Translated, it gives CASSIVRSSNQPQHF.

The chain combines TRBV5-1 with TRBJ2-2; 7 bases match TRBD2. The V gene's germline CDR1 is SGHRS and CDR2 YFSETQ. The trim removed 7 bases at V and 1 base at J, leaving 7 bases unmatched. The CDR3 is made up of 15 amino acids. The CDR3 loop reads CASGGVAGNTGELFF. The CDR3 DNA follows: TGCGCCAGCGGGGGAGTAGCGGGGAACACCGGGGAGCTGTTTTTT.

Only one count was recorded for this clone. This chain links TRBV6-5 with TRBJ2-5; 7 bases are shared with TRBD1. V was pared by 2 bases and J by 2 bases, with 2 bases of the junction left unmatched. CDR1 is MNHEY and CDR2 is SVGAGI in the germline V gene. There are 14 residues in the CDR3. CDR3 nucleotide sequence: TGTGCCAGCAGTTACCCGGGACAGCAAGAGACCCAGTACTTC. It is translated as CASSYPGQQETQYF.

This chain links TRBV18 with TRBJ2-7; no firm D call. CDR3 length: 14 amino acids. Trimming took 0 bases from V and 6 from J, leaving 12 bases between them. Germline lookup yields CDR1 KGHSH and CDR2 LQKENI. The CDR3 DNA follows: TGTGCCAGCTCACCACCGGGCATTTTAGTCGAGCAGTACTTC. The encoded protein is CASSPPGILVEQYF.

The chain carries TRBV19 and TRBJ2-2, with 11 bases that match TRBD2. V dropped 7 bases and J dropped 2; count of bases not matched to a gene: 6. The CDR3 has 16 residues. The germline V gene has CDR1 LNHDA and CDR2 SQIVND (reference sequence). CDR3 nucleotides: TGTGCCAGTAAGAGACTAGCGGGGATTAACACCGGGGAGCTGTTTTTT. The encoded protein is CASKRLAGINTGELFF.

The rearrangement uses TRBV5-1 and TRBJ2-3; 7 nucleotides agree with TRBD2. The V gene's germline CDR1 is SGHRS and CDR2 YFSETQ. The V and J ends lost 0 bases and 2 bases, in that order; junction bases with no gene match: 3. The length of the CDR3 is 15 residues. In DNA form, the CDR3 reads TGCGCCAGCAGCTTGGACGGACTAGACACAGATACGCAGTATTTT. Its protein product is CASSLDGLDTDTQYF. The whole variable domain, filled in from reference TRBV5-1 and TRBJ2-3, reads KAGVTQTPRYLIKTRGQQVTLSCSPISGHRSVSWYQQTPGQGLQFLFEYFSETQRNKGNFPGRFSGRQFSNSRSEMNVSTLELGDSALYLCASSLDGLDTDTQYFGPGTRLTVL.

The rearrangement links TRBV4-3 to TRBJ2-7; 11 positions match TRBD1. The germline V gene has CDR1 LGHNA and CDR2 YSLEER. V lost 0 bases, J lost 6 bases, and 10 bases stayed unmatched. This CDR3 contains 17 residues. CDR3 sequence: CASSQDLWTGGAGEQYF. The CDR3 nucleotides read TGCGCCAGCAGCCAAGATCTCTGGACAGGGGGCGCAGGCGAGCAGTACTTC.

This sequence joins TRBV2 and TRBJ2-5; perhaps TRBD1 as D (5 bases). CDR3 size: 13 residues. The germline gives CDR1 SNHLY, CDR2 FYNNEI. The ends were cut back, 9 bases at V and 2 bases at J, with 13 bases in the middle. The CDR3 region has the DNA TGTGCCAGGGGGCGTCCCCCTCAAGAGACCCAGTACTTC. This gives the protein CARGRPPQETQYF.